One and the same sample provided the 16 T cell receptor beta chains below, sequenced in a study of control samples from healthy donors and cancer patients. Some clones are missing from TCRdb's copy, which holds only in-frame ones; the method was immunoSEQ multiplex PCR. The top ten hold over 1.5% of the sample, which has about 36,000 clones, approximately 93% seen once. The material sequenced was PBMCs. Source of these receptors: a man aged 35 to 55 with colorectal cancer.

The V gene is TRBV4-3, the J gene TRBJ2-2, with 9 bases matching TRBD1. This CDR3 has 15 amino acids. Germline CDR1 LGHNA, CDR2 YSLEER. V shed 4 bases and J 5 bases; nucleotides not matched to a gene: 5. DNA for the CDR3: TGCGCCAGCAGCCCACAAGGACAGGGGACCGGGGAGCTGTTTTTT. Protein product: CASSPQGQGTGELFF.

V gene TRBV7-2 combines with J gene TRBJ1-6, with 10 positions matching TRBD1. This CDR3 region has 16 residues. V gave up 5 bases and J gave up 6 bases; unmatched junction bases: 7. The germline CDR1 and CDR2 sequences are SGHTA and FQGNSA. The CDR3 DNA sequence: TGTGCCAGCAGCAAGACCCGGGACAGGGGTAATTCACCCCTCCACTTT. Protein product: CASSKTRDRGNSPLHF.

This chain connects TRBV18 to TRBJ2-5; TRBD2 might be the D (6 bases). The CDR3 contains 15 residues. Trimming shortened V by 6 bases and J by 5 bases, and 19 bases separated the two germline ends. From germline, CDR1 is KGHSH and CDR2 LQKENI. CDR3 region: CASSEGTGSSETQYF. The CDR3 DNA reads as TGTGCCAGCTCGGAGGGTACCGGGTCCTCGGAGACCCAGTACTTC.

This chain links TRBV5-4 with TRBJ2-2; maybe TRBD1 (6 bases). CDR1 and CDR2 (germline): SGHNT, YYREEE (reference sequence). Trimming took off 4 bases at V and 2 bases at J, with 15 bases between the two ends. CDR3 length: 16 residues. CDR3 sequence: CASSLGTLRNTGELFF. The CDR3 DNA follows: TGTGCCAGCAGCCTCGGGACACTTCGCAACACCGGGGAGCTGTTTTTT.

The genes are TRBV2 and TRBJ1-1; possibly TRBD1 for D (5 bases). Germline assignment: CDR1 SNHLY and CDR2 FYNNEI. The CDR3 consists of 12 residues. V was pared by 5 bases and J by 6 bases, with 10 bases between. The CDR3: CASSTRVAEAFF. The CDR3 nucleotides read TGTGCCAGCAGTACCAGGGTGGCTGAAGCTTTCTTT. The whole variable domain, remainder taken from reference TRBV2 and TRBJ1-1, is EPEVTQTPSHQVTQMGQEVILRCVPISNHLYFYWYRQILGQKVEFLVSFYNNEISEKSEIFDDQFSVERPDGSNFTLKIRSTKLEDSAMYFCASSTRVAEAFFGQGTRLTVV.

This rearrangement joins TRBV2 to TRBJ2-7, with a tentative D call TRBD1 (5 bases). V was trimmed by 4 bases and J by 5 bases, leaving 15 bases between them. CDR3 length equals 14 residues. Germline V CDR1 and CDR2: SNHLY, FYNNEI. CDR3 residues: CASSGDSKFDEQYF. CDR3 bases: TGTGCCAGCAGTGGAGACAGCAAGTTTGACGAGCAGTACTTC.

The gene calls are TRBV3-1 (or the pseudogene TRBV3-2) and TRBJ1-5; no clear D. The germline V and J ends were trimmed by 2 bases and 4 bases, with 9 bases remaining between them. The CDR3 covers 14 residues. Germline V gives CDR1 LGHDT, CDR2 YNNKEL (reference sequence). The CDR3 nucleotides read TGTGCCAGCAGCCAACAGGTGCTAAATCAGCCCCAGCATTTT. This translates into CASSQQVLNQPQHF.

J is TRBJ2-1 and V is TRBV4-1; D might be TRBD1 or TRBD2, each matching 5 bases. The CDR3 length is 16 residues. Germline loops: CDR1 MGHRA, CDR2 YSYEKL. V gave up 2 bases and J gave up 2 bases, with 13 bases separating them. CDR3 residues: CASSQRDGATYNEQFF. The CDR3 DNA follows: TGCGCCAGCAGCCAACGGGACGGGGCGACCTACAATGAGCAGTTCTTC.

This clone appeared a single time. The rearrangement links TRBV11-2 to TRBJ2-1; 11 nucleotides agree with TRBD2. Per the germline V gene, CDR1 is SGHAT and CDR2 is FQNNGV. CDR3 length: 16 amino acids. The V gene end was trimmed by 1 base and the J gene end by 6 bases; junction bases not matched to a gene: 5. The DNA of the CDR3 is TGTGCCAGCAGCTTAGTAGCGGGGGGGCTGGGCAATGAGCAGTTCTTC. Encoded protein: CASSLVAGGLGNEQFF.

The chain carries TRBV7-7 and TRBJ2-1, with unresolved D. Between the trimmed V and J ends, which lost 8 bases and 0 bases, there was a span of 17 bases. This CDR3 comprises 16 residues. Germline V gives CDR1 SSHAT, CDR2 FNYEAQ (reference sequence). The CDR3 reads CASGPLDGSSYNEQFF. The CDR3 DNA sequence: TGTGCCAGCGGCCCGCTTGATGGTAGCTCCTACAATGAGCAGTTCTTC.

The rearrangement joins TRBV7-2 to TRBJ2-7; D call uncertain. Germline CDR1 and CDR2: SGHTA and FQGNSA. V lost 5 bases and J 3 bases, leaving 14 bases between the germline ends. The CDR3 has 14 amino acids. The CDR3 DNA reads as TGTGCCAGCAGCAGGACCCTAACCTTCTACGAGCAGTACTTC. This codes for CASSRTLTFYEQYF.

V usage is TRBV4-3 and J usage is TRBJ2-7; no firm D call. The V gene's germline CDR1 is LGHNA and CDR2 YSLEER. Trimming took off 1 base at V and 4 bases at J, with 8 bases between the two ends. The length of the CDR3 is 13 residues. The CDR3 spells CASSQGVGYEQYF. DNA of the CDR3: TGCGCCAGCAGCCAAGGCGTGGGGTACGAGCAGTACTTC.

This clone was seen only once. J is TRBJ2-5 and V is TRBV9; 7 positions agree with TRBD2. The ends lost 3 bases at V and 6 bases at J; junction bases unmatched: 8. Germline CDR1 is SGDLS and CDR2 is YYNGEE. This CDR3 has 14 residues. CDR3 in amino acids: CASSARGSGKTQYF. The CDR3, as DNA: TGTGCCAGCAGCGCCCGAGGGAGCGGGAAGACCCAGTACTTC.

This clone was seen more than once but under ten times. The chain is built from TRBV27 and TRBJ2-7; D might be TRBD1 or TRBD2, each matching 6 bases. The germline CDR1 and CDR2 sequences are MNHEY and SMNVEV (reference sequence). V lost 5 bases and J 1 base, leaving 24 bases between the germline ends. There are 18 residues in the CDR3. The CDR3 nucleotides are TGTGCCAGCAGTCATCAGGCGAGGGGGGCCAGGGAATCCTACGAGCAGTACTTC. It yields the protein CASSHQARGARESYEQYF.

This chain connects TRBV4-3 to TRBJ1-4; 7 nucleotides agree with TRBD1. The CDR3 sequence is 16 residues long. CDR1 and CDR2 (germline): LGHNA, YSLEER. V lost 0 bases, J lost 5 bases, and 6 bases stayed unmatched. The CDR3 here is CASSQDSGTANEKLFF. The CDR3 bases are TGCGCCAGCAGCCAAGATTCTGGGACAGCCAATGAAAAACTGTTTTTT.

The J gene is TRBJ2-7, the V gene TRBV11-1; unclear D gene. Germline CDR1 SGHAT, CDR2 FQDESV (reference sequence). The V and J ends lost 4 bases and 0 bases respectively, with 7 bases between them. The CDR3 has 13 amino acids. CDR3 region: CASSWTISYEQYF. As DNA, the CDR3 is TGTGCCAGCAGCTGGACCATCTCCTACGAGCAGTACTTC.